This T cell receptor beta chain emerged from a study of beta chain features in type 1 diabetes. General observations from the study: All four CD4+ subsets from Type 1 diabetes patients carried moderately but significantly shorter TCRB CDR3s. These data did not resolve whether HLA type affects TCRB rearrangement.

Regarding this clone: Its specificity is unknown.

Isolated RNA was reverse transcribed in full, so expressed TCRB transcripts were sequenced. Mean read depth for naive, central memory and regulatory T cell samples was 3.5 million or so reads. Method: immunoSEQ multiplex PCR; TCRdb's copy keeps in-frame clones and lacks some. The sample holds 500,000 to 800,000 clones; under 15% are singletons and the top ten take around 0.12%. This CDR3 is 14 amino acids long. The V end was cut by 0 bases, the J end by 5 bases, with 8 bases between. Germline V gives CDR1 SGHRS, CDR2 YFSETQ. The sample was naive CD4+ T cells from blood. J is TRBJ2-2 and V is TRBV5-1; weak D call: TRBD1 (5 bases). The TCR comes from a man aged 30 to 39 with type 1 diabetes. The DNA for the CDR3 is TGCGCCAGCAGCTTGGAGGGGCCTACCGGGGAGCTGTTTTTT. Translating gives CASSLEGPTGELFF.